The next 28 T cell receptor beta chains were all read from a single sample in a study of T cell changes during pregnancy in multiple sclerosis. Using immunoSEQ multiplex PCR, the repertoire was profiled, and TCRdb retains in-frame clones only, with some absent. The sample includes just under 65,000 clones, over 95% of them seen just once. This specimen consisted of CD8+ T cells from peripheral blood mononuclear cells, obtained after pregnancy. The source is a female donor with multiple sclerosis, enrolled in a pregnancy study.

CDR3 coding DNA: TGTGCCACCAGCACGGGACAGGGTAACTATGGCTACACCTTC. Amino acid sequence: CATSTGQGNYGYTF. The chain has TRBV15 and TRBJ1-2; 9 nucleotides align to TRBD1. The CDR3 has 14 residues. Germline assignment: CDR1 LNHNV and CDR2 YYDKDF (reference sequence). V shed 4 bases and J 1 base; nucleotides not matched to a gene: 1.

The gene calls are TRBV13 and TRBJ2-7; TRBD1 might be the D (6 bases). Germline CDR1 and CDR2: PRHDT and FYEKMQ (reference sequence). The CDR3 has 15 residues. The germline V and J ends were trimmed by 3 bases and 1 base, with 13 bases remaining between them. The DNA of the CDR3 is TGTGCCAGCAGCTTTGGTGGGCAGGGGTCCTACGAGCAGTACTTC. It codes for CASSFGGQGSYEQYF.

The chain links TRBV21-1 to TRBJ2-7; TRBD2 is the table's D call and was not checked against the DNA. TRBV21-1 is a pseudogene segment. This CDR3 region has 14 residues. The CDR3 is CASSYRDSSRGQYF. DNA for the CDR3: TGTGCCAGCAGCTACCGGGACTCATCACGCGGGCAGTACTTC.

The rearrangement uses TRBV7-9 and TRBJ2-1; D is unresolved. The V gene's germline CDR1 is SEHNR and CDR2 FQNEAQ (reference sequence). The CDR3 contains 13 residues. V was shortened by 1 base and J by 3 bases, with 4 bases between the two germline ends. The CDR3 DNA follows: TGTGCCAGCAGCTTAGTCAGCTACAATGAGCAGTTCTTC. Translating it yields CASSLVSYNEQFF.

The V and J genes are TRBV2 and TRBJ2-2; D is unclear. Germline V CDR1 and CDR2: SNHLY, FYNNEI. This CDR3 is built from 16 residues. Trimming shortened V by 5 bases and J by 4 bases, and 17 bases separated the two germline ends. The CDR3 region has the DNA TGTGCCAGCAGTACCCCGAAGACGACTCCCACCGGGGAGCTGTTTTTT. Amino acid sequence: CASSTPKTTPTGELFF.

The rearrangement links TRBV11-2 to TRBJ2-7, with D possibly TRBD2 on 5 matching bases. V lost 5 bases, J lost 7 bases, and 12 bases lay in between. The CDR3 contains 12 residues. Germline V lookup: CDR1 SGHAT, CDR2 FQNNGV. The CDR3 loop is CASSHPGWEQYF. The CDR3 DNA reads TGTGCCAGCAGCCACCCGGGGTGGGAGCAGTACTTC.

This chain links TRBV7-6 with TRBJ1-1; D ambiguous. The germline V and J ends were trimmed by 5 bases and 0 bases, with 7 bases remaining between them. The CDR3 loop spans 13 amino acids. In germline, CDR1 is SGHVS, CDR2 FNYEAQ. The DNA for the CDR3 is TGTGCCAGCAGCCCGAACTTGAACACTGAAGCTTTCTTT. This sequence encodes CASSPNLNTEAFF. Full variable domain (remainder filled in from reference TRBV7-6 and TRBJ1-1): GAGVSQSPRYKVTKRGQDVALRCDPISGHVSLYWYRQALGQGPEFLTYFNYEAQQDKSGLPNDRFSAERPEGSISTLTIQRTEQRDSAMYRCASSPNLNTEAFFGQGTRLTVV.

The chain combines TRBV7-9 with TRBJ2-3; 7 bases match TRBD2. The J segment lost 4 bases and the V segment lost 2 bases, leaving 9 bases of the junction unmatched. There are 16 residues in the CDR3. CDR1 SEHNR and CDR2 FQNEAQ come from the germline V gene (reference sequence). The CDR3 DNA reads TGTGCCAGCAGCTTATCGAGCGGGGTTCAGCCAGATACGCAGTATTTT. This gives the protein CASSLSSGVQPDTQYF.

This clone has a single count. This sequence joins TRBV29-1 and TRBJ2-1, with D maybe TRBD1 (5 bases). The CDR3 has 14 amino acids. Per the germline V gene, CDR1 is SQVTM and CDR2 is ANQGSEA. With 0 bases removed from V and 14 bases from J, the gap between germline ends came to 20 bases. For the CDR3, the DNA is TGCAGCGTTGAAGAAGACGAAAAGGGGATCAAGGAGTTCTTC. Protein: CSVEEDEKGIKEFF.

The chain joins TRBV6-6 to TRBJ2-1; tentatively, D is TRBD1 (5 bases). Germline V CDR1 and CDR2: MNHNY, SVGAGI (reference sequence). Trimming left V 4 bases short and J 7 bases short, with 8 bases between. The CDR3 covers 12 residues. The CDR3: CASSSGLNEQFF. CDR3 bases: TGTGCCAGCAGTTCAGGGTTGAATGAGCAGTTCTTC.

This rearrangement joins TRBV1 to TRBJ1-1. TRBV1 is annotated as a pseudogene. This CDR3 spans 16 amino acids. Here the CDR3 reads CTSSRGGEDLNTEAFF. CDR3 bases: TGCACCAGCTCCCGGGGGGGGGAAGATCTGAACACTGAAGCTTTCTTT.

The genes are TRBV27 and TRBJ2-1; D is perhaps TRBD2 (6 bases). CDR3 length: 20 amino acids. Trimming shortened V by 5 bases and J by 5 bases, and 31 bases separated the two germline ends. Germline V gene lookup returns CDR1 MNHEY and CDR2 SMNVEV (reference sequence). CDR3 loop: CASSLYISYDRMGLNNEQFF. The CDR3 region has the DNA TGTGCCAGCAGTCTATACATATCATATGACCGGATGGGACTGAACAATGAGCAGTTCTTC.

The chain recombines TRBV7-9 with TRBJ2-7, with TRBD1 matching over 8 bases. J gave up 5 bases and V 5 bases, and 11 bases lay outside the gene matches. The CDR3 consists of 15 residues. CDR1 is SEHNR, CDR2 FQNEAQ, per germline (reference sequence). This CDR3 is CASSPWSTGDHEQYF. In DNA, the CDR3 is TGTGCCAGCAGCCCTTGGTCGACAGGGGACCACGAGCAGTACTTC.

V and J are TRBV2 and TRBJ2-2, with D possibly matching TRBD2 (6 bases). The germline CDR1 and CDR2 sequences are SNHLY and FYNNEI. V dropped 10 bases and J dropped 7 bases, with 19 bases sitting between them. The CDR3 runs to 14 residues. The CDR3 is CATLAGRVGGELFF. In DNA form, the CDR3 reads TGTGCCACCTTGGCGGGGCGGGTTGGCGGGGAGCTGTTTTTT.

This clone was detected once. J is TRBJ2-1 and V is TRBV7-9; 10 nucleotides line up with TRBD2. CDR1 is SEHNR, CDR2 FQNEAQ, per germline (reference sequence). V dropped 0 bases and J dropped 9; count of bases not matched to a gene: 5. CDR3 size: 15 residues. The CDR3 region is CASSLAQREGTEQFF. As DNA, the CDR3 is TGTGCCAGCAGCTTAGCGCAGCGGGAGGGAACTGAGCAGTTCTTC.

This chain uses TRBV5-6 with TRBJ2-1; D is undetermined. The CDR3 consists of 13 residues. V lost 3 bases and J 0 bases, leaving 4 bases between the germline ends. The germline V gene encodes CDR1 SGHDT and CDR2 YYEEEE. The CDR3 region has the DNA TGTGCCAGCAGCTACTCCTCCTACAATGAGCAGTTCTTC. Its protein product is CASSYSSYNEQFF.

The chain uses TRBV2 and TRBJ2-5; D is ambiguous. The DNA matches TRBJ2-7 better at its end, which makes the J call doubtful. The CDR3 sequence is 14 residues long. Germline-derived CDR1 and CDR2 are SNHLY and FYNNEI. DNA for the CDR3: TGTGCCAGCAGTGTAGGCCTGACTTCCTACGAGCAGTACTTC. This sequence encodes CASSVGLTSYEQYF.

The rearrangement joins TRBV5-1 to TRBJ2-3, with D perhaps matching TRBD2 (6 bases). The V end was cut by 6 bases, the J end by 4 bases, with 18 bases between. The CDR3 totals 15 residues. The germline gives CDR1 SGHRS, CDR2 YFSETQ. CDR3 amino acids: CASTMTPAGADTQYF. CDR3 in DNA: TGCGCCAGCACTATGACCCCAGCGGGCGCAGATACGCAGTATTTT.

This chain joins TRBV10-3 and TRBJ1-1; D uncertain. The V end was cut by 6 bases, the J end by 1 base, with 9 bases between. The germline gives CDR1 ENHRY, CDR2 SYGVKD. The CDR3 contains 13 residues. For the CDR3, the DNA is TGTGCCATCAGCTCAGCGACGAACACTGAAGCTTTCTTT. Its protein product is CAISSATNTEAFF.

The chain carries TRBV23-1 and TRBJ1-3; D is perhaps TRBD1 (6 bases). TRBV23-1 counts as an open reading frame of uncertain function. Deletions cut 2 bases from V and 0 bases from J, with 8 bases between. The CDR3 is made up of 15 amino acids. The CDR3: CASSQTDSSGNTIYF. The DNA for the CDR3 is TGCGCCAGCAGTCAAACGGACAGCTCTGGAAACACCATATATTTT.

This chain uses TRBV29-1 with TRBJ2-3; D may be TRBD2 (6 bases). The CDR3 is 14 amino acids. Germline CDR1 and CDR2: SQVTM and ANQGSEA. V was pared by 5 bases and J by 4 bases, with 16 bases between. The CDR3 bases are TGCAGCGTTTCCGAGGGACTGCCGGCAGATACGCAGTATTTT. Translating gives CSVSEGLPADTQYF.

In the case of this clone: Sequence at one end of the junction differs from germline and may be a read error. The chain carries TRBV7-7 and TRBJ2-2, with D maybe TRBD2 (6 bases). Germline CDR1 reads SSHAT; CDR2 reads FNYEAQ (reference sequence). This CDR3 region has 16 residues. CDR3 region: CASSLRADGGLGELFF. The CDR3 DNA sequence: TGTGCTAGCAGCTTAAGAGCCGACGGGGGACTCGGGGAGCTGTTTTTT.

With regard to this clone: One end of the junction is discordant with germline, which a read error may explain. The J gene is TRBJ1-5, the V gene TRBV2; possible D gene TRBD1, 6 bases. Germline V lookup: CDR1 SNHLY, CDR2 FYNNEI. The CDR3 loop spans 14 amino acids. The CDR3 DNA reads TGTGCCAGCAATGGGGGGGCCTACAATCGGCCCCAGCATTTT. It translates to CASNGGAYNRPQHF.

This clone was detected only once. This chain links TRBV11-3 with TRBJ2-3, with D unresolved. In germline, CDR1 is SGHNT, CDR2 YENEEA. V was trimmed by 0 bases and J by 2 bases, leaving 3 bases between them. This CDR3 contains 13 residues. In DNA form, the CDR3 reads TGTGCCAGCAGCTTAGAACTCACAGATACGCAGTATTTT. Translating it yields CASSLELTDTQYF.

The CDR3 sequence is CATRAETGLEKLFF. In DNA form, the CDR3 reads TGTGCCACCCGTGCGGAAACAGGACTAGAAAAACTGTTTTTT. The rearrangement links TRBV28 to TRBJ1-4; TRBD1 might be the D (5 bases). Trimming shortened V by 10 bases and J by 8 bases, and 20 bases separated the two germline ends. The germline CDR1 and CDR2 sequences are MDHEN and SYDVKM. The CDR3 length is 14 residues.

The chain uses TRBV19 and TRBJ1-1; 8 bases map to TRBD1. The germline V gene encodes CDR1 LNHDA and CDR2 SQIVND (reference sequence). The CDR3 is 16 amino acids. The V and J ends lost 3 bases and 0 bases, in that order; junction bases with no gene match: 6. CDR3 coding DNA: TGTGCCAGTAGTATCCGAGGACAGGGACTGAACACTGAAGCTTTCTTT. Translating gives CASSIRGQGLNTEAFF.

CDR3 region: CASSQDGPQGADTQYF. The CDR3 nucleotides are TGCGCCAGCAGCCAAGACGGACCCCAAGGGGCAGATACGCAGTATTTT. The V call is TRBV4-1, the J call TRBJ2-3, with D possibly being TRBD1 (5 bases). V lost 0 bases, J lost 4 bases, and 14 bases lay in between. CDR1 is MGHRA, CDR2 YSYEKL, per germline. CDR3 length equals 16 residues.

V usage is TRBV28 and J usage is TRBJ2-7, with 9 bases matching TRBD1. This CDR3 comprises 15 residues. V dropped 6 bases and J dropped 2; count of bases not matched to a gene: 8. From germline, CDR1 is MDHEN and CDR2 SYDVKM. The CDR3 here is CASSLGTGTPYEQYF. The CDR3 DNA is TGTGCCAGCAGCCTCGGGACAGGGACACCCTACGAGCAGTACTTC.